This TCR beta chain came from a study of blood T cell repertoires in COVID-19. The germline CDR1 and CDR2 sequences are KGHSH and LQKENI. J was trimmed by 3 bases and V by 5 bases; bases with no gene match: 1. The length of the CDR3 is 12 residues. This clone was detected a few times. Profiling relied on immunoSEQ multiplex PCR, and the TCRdb table lists in-frame clones only, not all of them. The data contain about 300,000 clones, about nine tenths of them singletons. The chain carries TRBV18 and TRBJ2-7; TRBD2 aligns across 7 bases. Sequenced input: peripheral blood. This TCR derives from a woman aged 25 to 39 with COVID-19, enrolled during active disease. CDR3 sequence (DNA): TGTGCCAGCTCAAGCGGGATCTACGAGCAGTACTTC. Amino acids: CASSSGIYEQYF.